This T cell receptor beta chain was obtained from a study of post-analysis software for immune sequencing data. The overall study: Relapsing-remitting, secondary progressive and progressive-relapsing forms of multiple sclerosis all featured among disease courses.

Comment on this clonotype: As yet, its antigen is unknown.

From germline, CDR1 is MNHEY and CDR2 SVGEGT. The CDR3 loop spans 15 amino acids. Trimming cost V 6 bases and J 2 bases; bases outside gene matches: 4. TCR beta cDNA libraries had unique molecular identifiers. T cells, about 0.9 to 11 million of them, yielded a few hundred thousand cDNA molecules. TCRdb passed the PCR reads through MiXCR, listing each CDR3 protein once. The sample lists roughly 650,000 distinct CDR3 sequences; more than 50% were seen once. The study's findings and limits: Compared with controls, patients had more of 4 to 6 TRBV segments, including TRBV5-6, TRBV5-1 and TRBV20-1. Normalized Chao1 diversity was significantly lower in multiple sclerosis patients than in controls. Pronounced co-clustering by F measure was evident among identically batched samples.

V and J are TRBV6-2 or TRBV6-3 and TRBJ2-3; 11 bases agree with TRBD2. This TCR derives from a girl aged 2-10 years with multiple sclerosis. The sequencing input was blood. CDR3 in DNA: TGTGCCAGCAGCCCGACTAGCGGGACCACAGATACGCAGTATTTT. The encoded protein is CASSPTSGTTDTQYF.